These 24 T cell receptor beta chains share one sample of origin, sequenced in a study of human T cells and chemical hapten exposure. Via MiXCR, TCRdb re-called the RACE reads, giving one row per CDR3 protein. The repertoire holds hundreds of thousands of distinct CDR3 sequences, over 6% seen once, with roughly 5.4% in the top ten. Described time point: patch test 2, 6 weeks after DPC sensitization. Treatment in this sample: therapeutic diphenylcyclopropenone sensitization with weekly scalp DPC. The sequenced sample was whole blood, obtained in connection with sensitization to the hapten diphenylcyclopropenone (DPC). The source is a woman between 18 and 29 years old with alopecia areata. Some clones in this sample may be carry-over from other donors' samples.

The gene calls are TRBV20-1 and TRBJ2-3; 12 nucleotides line up with TRBD2. The junction had 8 bases not matched to a gene; V was cut back by 6 bases and J by 4 bases. Germline values: CDR1 DFQATT, CDR2 SNEGSKA (reference sequence). The CDR3 covers 15 residues. CDR3 region: CSANLAGGPSDTQYF. For the CDR3, the DNA is TGCAGTGCCAACCTAGCGGGGGGGCCATCAGATACGCAGTATTTT.

The table lists this clonotype with a few counts. The rearrangement links TRBV6-5 to TRBJ2-4, with a tentative D call TRBD1 (6 bases). The germline gives CDR1 MNHEY, CDR2 SVGAGI. V was pared by 5 bases and J by 6 bases, with 11 bases between. The CDR3 has 13 amino acids. The CDR3 bases are TGTGCCAGCAGTACAGGGTACGGAAACATTCAGTACTTC. Protein: CASSTGYGNIQYF.

The CDR3 protein is CASSYEDRPRQFF. The CDR3 region has the DNA TGTGCCAGCAGTTACGAAGACAGACCCCGGCAGTTCTTC. The V call is TRBV6-2 or TRBV6-3, the J call TRBJ2-1; D perhaps matches TRBD1 (5 bases). This CDR3 region has 13 residues. Looked up from germline, CDR1 is MNHEY and CDR2 is SVGEGT. V was cut by 2 bases and J by 12 bases, with 14 bases left in between.

This clonotype was seen ten or more times. V usage is TRBV6-5 and J usage is TRBJ1-5; D gene ambiguous. CDR3 size: 14 residues. V was pared by 6 bases and J by 1 base, with 10 bases between. Per germline, CDR1 MNHEY and CDR2 SVGAGI. Here the CDR3 reads CASSENYSNQPQHF. CDR3 DNA sequence: TGTGCCAGCAGCGAGAATTACAGCAATCAGCCCCAGCATTTT.

In this sample, this clonotype turned up many times. This rearrangement joins TRBV12-3 or TRBV12-4 to TRBJ1-5; 9 nucleotides match TRBD1. V shed 4 bases, J shed 5 bases, and the junction held 12 bases outside the gene matches. The CDR3 totals 17 residues. CDR3 in amino acids: CASSSYRGRDRDQPQHF. As DNA, the CDR3 is TGTGCCAGCAGTTCTTACAGGGGGCGCGATAGGGATCAGCCCCAGCATTTT.

The chain couples TRBV11-2 to TRBJ2-5; possibly TRBD2 for D (6 bases). V dropped 2 bases and J dropped 0 bases, with 10 bases sitting between them. CDR1 is SGHAT, CDR2 FQNNGV, per germline. This CDR3 is 15 amino acids long. In DNA form, the CDR3 reads TGTGCCAGCAGCTTATTCACTAGCAACCAAGAGACCCAGTACTTC. Translating it yields CASSLFTSNQETQYF.

This clonotype was counted between two and nine times. The rearrangement links TRBV29-1 to TRBJ2-5; D might be TRBD1 or TRBD2, each matching 5 bases. Germline values: CDR1 SQVTM, CDR2 ANQGSEA. The CDR3 covers 13 residues. V was cut by 3 bases and J by 3 bases, with 11 bases left in between. Here the CDR3 DNA reads TGCAGCGTTGAGGGGGAAAAGGAAGAGACCCAGTACTTC. Protein sequence: CSVEGEKEETQYF.

This clonotype was seen a handful of times. The rearrangement joins TRBV4-2 to TRBJ2-3, with TRBD2 matching over 12 bases. In germline, CDR1 is LGHNA, CDR2 YNFKEQ. V trimming: 5 bases; J trimming: 0 bases; junction bases outside the gene matches: 9. The CDR3 contains 18 residues. The CDR3 here is CASSKRLAGAPSTDTQYF. CDR3 sequence (DNA): TGTGCCAGCAGCAAAAGACTAGCGGGGGCCCCTAGCACAGATACGCAGTATTTT.

This clonotype showed up many times. The gene calls are TRBV12-3 or TRBV12-4 and TRBJ1-1, with 9 positions matching TRBD1. V gave up 7 bases and J gave up 4 bases; unmatched junction bases: 7. The CDR3 contains 14 residues. The chain's CDR3 is CASKVTGGGTEAFF. As DNA, the CDR3 is TGTGCCAGCAAGGTTACAGGGGGCGGCACTGAAGCTTTCTTT.

This clonotype has a handful of counts. The chain links TRBV28 to TRBJ1-4, with unresolved D. CDR1 is MDHEN and CDR2 is SYDVKM in the germline V gene. Trimming took 6 bases from V and 0 from J, leaving 14 bases between them. The CDR3 length is 16 residues. CDR3 nucleotide sequence: TGTGCCAGCAGCAAGGGCCAGGTGGCAACTAATGAAAAACTGTTTTTT. Amino acids: CASSKGQVATNEKLFF.

In this sample, this clonotype turned up many times. One base away lies a much larger clone, so this may be a sequencing read error. This rearrangement joins TRBV6-4 to TRBJ2-2; D is uncertain. The CDR3 runs 13 residues. Trimming stripped 0 bases from V and 4 bases from J, with 3 bases between. Germline V gene sequence: CDR1 MRHNA, CDR2 SNTAGT. This CDR3 reads CASSDSGTGELFF. The CDR3, as DNA: TGTGCCAGCAGTGACTCAGGCACCGGGGAGCTGTTTTTT.

This clonotype was seen ten or more times. This chain links TRBV12-3 or TRBV12-4 with TRBJ1-1; no firm D call. V lost 4 bases and J 1 base, leaving 13 bases between the germline ends. The CDR3 is made up of 15 amino acids. The CDR3 DNA follows: TGTGCCAGCAGTTCCCTGTTGAAAGGGAACACTGAAGCTTTCTTT. Its translation is CASSSLLKGNTEAFF.

The chain has TRBV7-9 and TRBJ2-7, with 9 bases lining up with TRBD1. The length of the CDR3 is 14 residues. The ends lost 3 bases at V and 4 bases at J; junction bases unmatched: 4. The germline CDR1 and CDR2 sequences are SEHNR and FQNEAQ (reference sequence). CDR3 amino acids: CASSFAGTGYEQYF. The CDR3 region has the DNA TGTGCCAGCAGCTTTGCCGGGACAGGGTACGAGCAGTACTTC.

This clonotype was recorded many times. The chain carries TRBV15 and TRBJ1-2, with D uncertain. CDR1 LNHNV and CDR2 YYDKDF come from the germline V gene (reference sequence). V dropped 0 bases and J dropped 8 bases, with 19 bases sitting between them. The CDR3 is 16 amino acids. CDR3 sequence reads: CATSRESLGSGRGYTF. As DNA, the CDR3 is TGTGCCACCAGCAGAGAATCCCTTGGATCCGGGCGAGGCTACACCTTC.

The V gene is TRBV4-1, the J gene TRBJ2-6; tentative D call: TRBD1 (6 bases). Germline CDR1 is MGHRA and CDR2 is YSYEKL. V was trimmed by 2 bases and J by 2 bases, leaving 7 bases between them. The CDR3 sequence is 15 residues long. The CDR3 region has the DNA TGCGCCAGCAGCCAAAAGGGGGCTGGGGCCAACGTCCTGACTTTC. Translated: CASSQKGAGANVLTF.

This clonotype was seen a handful of times. The gene calls are TRBV4-2 and TRBJ1-1, with TRBD1 matching 7 bases. CDR1 LGHNA and CDR2 YNFKEQ come from the germline V gene. V shed 0 bases and J 0 bases; nucleotides not matched to a gene: 10. The CDR3 is 18 amino acids. CDR3 coding DNA: TGTGCCAGCAGCCAAGACCGAATACGGGACAGCCTGAACACTGAAGCTTTCTTT. Translating gives CASSQDRIRDSLNTEAFF.

This clonotype was seen many times. The V and J genes are TRBV18 and TRBJ1-5; D is unresolved. CDR3 length: 16 residues. Germline values: CDR1 KGHSH, CDR2 LQKENI. V was cut by 3 bases and J by 3 bases, with 15 bases left in between. The CDR3 DNA reads as TGTGCCAGCTCACCCCTAATCGGGAAGCACAATCAGCCCCAGCATTTT. It encodes CASSPLIGKHNQPQHF. Supplemented by reference TRBV18 and TRBJ1-5, the full variable domain reads NAGVMQNPRHLVRRRGQEARLRCSPMKGHSHVYWYRQLPEEGLKFMVYLQKENIIDESGMPKERFSAEFPKEGPSILRIQQVVRGDSAAYFCASSPLIGKHNQPQHFGDGTRLSIL.

The sample holds many counts of this clonotype. The chain employs TRBV2 and TRBJ2-2, with 10 bases matching TRBD1. Germline V gene data show CDR1 as SNHLY and CDR2 as FYNNEI. V lost 7 bases to trimming and J lost 4 bases; unmatched junction nucleotides: 6. The CDR3 extends over 15 amino acids. The CDR3 nucleotides read TGTGCCAGCAAAACGACAGGGGGCTTCACCGGGGAGCTGTTTTTT. Encoded protein: CASKTTGGFTGELFF.

This clonotype was seen only a few times. The chain uses TRBV28 and TRBJ2-1; tentative D call: TRBD2 (7 bases). Germline CDR1 and CDR2: MDHEN and SYDVKM. V was shortened by 3 bases and J by 5 bases, with 14 bases between the two germline ends. The CDR3 length is 15 residues. As DNA, the CDR3 is TGTGCCAGCAGTTTGGGAGGGGCAGGGGACAATGAGCAGTTCTTC. Protein: CASSLGGAGDNEQFF. Drawing the rest from reference TRBV28 and TRBJ2-1, the complete variable domain is DVKVTQSSRYLVKRTGEKVFLECVQDMDHENMFWYRQDPGLGLRLIYFSYDVKMKEKGDIPEGYSVSREKKERFSLILESASTNQTSMYLCASSLGGAGDNEQFFGPGTRLTVL.

The chain employs TRBV20-1 and TRBJ1-1; D uncertain. The CDR3 runs 12 residues. In germline, CDR1 is DFQATT, CDR2 SNEGSKA (reference sequence). Deletions cut 7 bases from V and 0 bases from J, with 9 bases between. CDR3 DNA sequence: TGCAGTGTAGTAGCTCTGAACACTGAAGCTTTCTTT. Protein sequence: CSVVALNTEAFF.

This clonotype appeared a few times. The chain joins TRBV12-5 to TRBJ1-1, with 8 bases lining up with TRBD1. From germline, CDR1 is LGHNT and CDR2 FRNRAP. The ends lost 7 bases at V and 11 bases at J; junction bases unmatched: 9. CDR3 length: 12 amino acids. CDR3 sequence: CASASPGQGAFF. As DNA, the CDR3 is TGTGCTAGTGCTTCCCCAGGACAGGGCGCTTTCTTT.

This rearrangement joins TRBV12-3 or TRBV12-4 to TRBJ1-2; D possibly corresponds to TRBD1 (6 bases). The V gene lost 7 bases and the J gene lost 7 bases, with 13 bases spanning the gap. The CDR3 covers 12 residues. The CDR3 loop reads CASTGGARGYTF. The CDR3 bases are TGTGCCAGCACCGGGGGGGCACGTGGCTACACCTTC.

This clonotype showed up many times. The gene calls are TRBV10-3 and TRBJ1-1; D gene ambiguous. Germline lookup yields CDR1 ENHRY and CDR2 SYGVKD. The CDR3 consists of 13 residues. V was pared by 4 bases and J by 4 bases, with 10 bases between. CDR3 residues: CAISARVATEAFF. In DNA, the CDR3 is TGTGCCATCAGTGCGCGGGTGGCCACTGAAGCTTTCTTT.

CDR3 loop: CASNSWGGPLNTEAFF. The DNA of the CDR3 is TGTGCCAGCAACTCCTGGGGGGGCCCCTTGAACACTGAAGCTTTCTTT. The genes are TRBV12-3 or TRBV12-4 and TRBJ1-1, with D perhaps matching TRBD1 (6 bases). CDR3 size: 16 residues. Trimming cost V 7 bases and J 0 bases, with 18 bases left between them.